Below, one TCR beta chain is given with its context. Repertoires were generated with immunoSEQ multiplex PCR, while TCRdb's copy carries only in-frame clones and drops some. The sample holds tens of thousands of clones; approximately 84% are singletons and the top ten take about 5.1%. Germline CDR1 ENHRY, CDR2 SYGVKD. The CDR3 has 14 amino acids. Trimming removed 10 bases from V and 0 bases from J, with 13 bases in between. The data derive from a study of blood T cell repertoires in COVID-19. The sequence was obtained from an elderly man in a cohort sampled during active COVID-19. V usage is TRBV10-3 and J usage is TRBJ1-3, with D tentatively TRBD1 (6 bases). Input material: peripheral blood. CDR3 in amino acids: CATQGPSSGNTIYF. CDR3 DNA: TGTGCCACTCAGGGGCCTAGCTCTGGAAACACCATATATTTT.